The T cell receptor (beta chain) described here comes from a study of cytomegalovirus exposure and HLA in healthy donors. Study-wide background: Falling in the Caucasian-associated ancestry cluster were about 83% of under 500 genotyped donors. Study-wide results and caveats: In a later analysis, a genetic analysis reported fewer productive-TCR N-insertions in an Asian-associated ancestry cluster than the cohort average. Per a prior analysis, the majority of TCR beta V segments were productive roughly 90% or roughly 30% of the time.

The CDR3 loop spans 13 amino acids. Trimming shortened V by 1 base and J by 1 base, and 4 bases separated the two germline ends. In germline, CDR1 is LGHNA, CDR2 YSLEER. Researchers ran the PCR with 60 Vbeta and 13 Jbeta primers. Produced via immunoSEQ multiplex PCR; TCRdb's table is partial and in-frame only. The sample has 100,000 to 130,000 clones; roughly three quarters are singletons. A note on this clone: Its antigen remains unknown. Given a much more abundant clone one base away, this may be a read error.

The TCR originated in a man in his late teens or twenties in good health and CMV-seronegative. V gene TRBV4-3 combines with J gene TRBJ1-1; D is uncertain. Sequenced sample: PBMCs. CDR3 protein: CASSQAGNTEAFF. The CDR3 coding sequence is TGCGCCAGCAGCCAAGCGGGGAACACTGAAGCTTTCTTT.